This T cell receptor (beta chain) was sequenced during a study of Tregs in tolerant kidney transplant recipients. About the research overall: Mixed chimerism was transient after nonmyeloablative marrow transplants from related graft donors. Whole-study results and caveats: Activated donor B cell expansion appeared to reveal the most relevant donor-specific TCRbeta repertoire. Changing PCR primers prevented nucleotide comparison between some patients' samples. Findings come from small patient numbers and require larger validation.

The length of the CDR3 is 14 residues. CDR1 is LNHDA, CDR2 SQIVND, per germline (reference sequence). The V end was cut by 10 bases, the J end by 2 bases, with 14 bases between. Assay used: immunoSEQ multiplex PCR; TCRdb lists only in-frame clones, some missing. Its clone listing holds some 52,000 clones. With regard to this clone: Its antigen is undetermined. The read terminates 3 residues ahead of where the CDR3 ends, so the germline J gene completes it.

This TCR was recovered from a human donor who received a combined kidney and bone marrow transplant. The sequencing here drew on CD4+ T cells from blood, taken before the transplant. V is TRBV19 and J is TRBJ2-2; D may be TRBD1 (5 bases). Here the CDR3 reads CATNGQGNTGELFF. The covered CDR3 bases are TGTGCCACCAACGGGCAGGGCAACACCGGGGAG.